The 17 T cell receptor beta chains below were found in one sample sequenced in a study of T cell clonality in common variable immunodeficiency. The data were produced by immunoSEQ multiplex PCR, yet TCRdb's version contains in-frame clones alone and is incomplete. Observed in the sample are tens of thousands of clones, none of them singletons. The sample taken for sequencing was peripheral blood mononuclear cells. Receptor source: a person aged 18 to 75 in good health.

This clone occurred many times. The read halts 3 residues ahead of the CDR3 end, with the missing end drawn from the germline J gene. The chain joins TRBV20-1 to TRBJ2-1; 7 nucleotides line up with TRBD2. This CDR3 is built from 14 residues. V lost 3 bases and J lost 3; bases outside the gene matches: 5. The germline CDR1 and CDR2 sequences are DFQATT and SNEGSKA (reference sequence). The sequenced CDR3 bases are TGCAGTGCTAGCCCAGCGGGGAGCTACAATGAG. It translates to CSASPAGSYNE. The full CDR3 reads CSASPAGSYNEQFF.

This clone was observed many times. The CDR3 goes on 3 residues after the read ends, and that part is filled in from the germline J gene. The chain uses TRBV6-2 or TRBV6-3 and TRBJ2-7; possibly TRBD2 for D (5 bases). The CDR3 runs 15 residues. V lost 6 bases and J 0 bases, leaving 15 bases between the germline ends. Germline CDR1 reads MNHEY; CDR2 reads SVGEGT. The CDR3 sequence: CASSLGLPSSYEQYF. CDR3 DNA (partial): TGTGCCAGCAGCTTAGGACTTCCTAGCTCCTACGAG.

This clone occurred many times. From the germline J gene comes the end of the CDR3, since the read stops 3 residues before it. The genes are TRBV4-1 and TRBJ2-5; D is possibly TRBD2 (5 bases). This CDR3 is built from 16 residues. Trimming stripped 1 base from V and 4 bases from J, with 16 bases between. The germline V gene encodes CDR1 MGHRA and CDR2 YSYEKL. CDR3 sequence reads: CASSQGVDSPGETQYF. The DNA read from the CDR3 is TGCGCCAGCAGCCAAGGGGTGGACTCCCCGGGAGAGACC.

In its sample, this clone was seen many times. The read halts 3 residues ahead of the CDR3 end, with the missing end drawn from the germline J gene. V is TRBV7-8 and J is TRBJ2-7, with a tentative D call TRBD2 (5 bases). CDR1 and CDR2 (germline): SGHVS, FQNEAQ. V dropped 2 bases and J dropped 0 bases, with 11 bases sitting between them. This CDR3 region has 15 residues. The part of the CDR3 DNA that was read is TGTGCCAGCAGCTTAACGGCGGGTCGCTCCTACGAG. Translation gives CASSLTAGRSYE. The entire CDR3 protein is CASSLTAGRSYEQYF.

This clone was seen at least ten times. Sequencing ends 3 residues short of the CDR3 end; the germline J gene provides the rest. The chain uses TRBV20-1 and TRBJ2-1; D call uncertain. The CDR3 loop spans 15 amino acids. V lost 0 bases to trimming and J lost 4 bases, with 13 bases between them. CDR1 is DFQATT, CDR2 SNEGSKA, per germline (reference sequence). Here the CDR3 reads CSARDFPLYYNEQFF. CDR3 DNA, as far as it was read: TGCAGTGCTAGAGATTTCCCTTTATATTACAATGAG.

This clone has a count of ten or more. The read gets to within 3 residues of the CDR3 end, and the germline J gene fills in the rest. The rearrangement links TRBV20-1 to TRBJ1-5, with 7 bases identical to TRBD1. The CDR3 extends over 13 amino acids. Looked up from germline, CDR1 is DFQATT and CDR2 is SNEGSKA (reference sequence). V lost 5 bases and J lost 6; bases outside the gene matches: 7. The sequenced part of the CDR3 DNA is TGCAGTGCTTACAGGGGATATAGTCAGCCC. Translated: CSAYRGYSQP. The whole CDR3 protein is CSAYRGYSQPQHF.

This clone was detected ten times or more. With the read ending 3 residues before the CDR3 end, the germline J gene is used to fill in that end. The gene calls are TRBV10-3 and TRBJ1-1, with unresolved D. CDR1 is ENHRY and CDR2 is SYGVKD in the germline V gene. Trimming took 0 bases from V and 0 from J, leaving 8 bases between them. The CDR3 totals 15 residues. CDR3 DNA (partial): TGTGCCATCAGTGAGTCGGCGGTATTGAACACTGAA. The encoded protein is CAISESAVLNTE. The full CDR3 reads CAISESAVLNTEAFF.

This clone was seen many times. Sequencing ends 3 residues short of the CDR3 end; the germline J gene provides the rest. The V call is TRBV18, the J call TRBJ2-7; D possibly corresponds to TRBD2 (6 bases). This CDR3 spans 13 amino acids. The germline gives CDR1 KGHSH, CDR2 LQKENI. Trimming cost V 6 bases and J 5 bases, with 14 bases left between them. CDR3 region: CASSPTGGNEQYF. The sequenced CDR3 bases are TGTGCCAGCTCTCCGACCGGGGGTAACGAG.

This clone was observed many times. The read finishes 3 residues shy of the CDR3 end, and the germline J gene is used to complete it. This chain joins TRBV7-9 and TRBJ2-5; 7 bases agree with TRBD1. This CDR3 spans 15 amino acids. The V and J ends lost 3 bases and 2 bases, in that order; junction bases with no gene match: 6. Looked up from germline, CDR1 is SEHNR and CDR2 is FQNEAQ (reference sequence). CDR3 sequence reads: CASSFMWDRQETQYF. The covered CDR3 bases are TGTGCCAGCAGCTTTATGTGGGACAGACAAGAGACC. The full variable domain, with the rest looked up from reference TRBV7-9 and TRBJ2-5, is DTGVSQNPRHKITKRGQNVTFRCDPISEHNRLYWYRQTLGQGPEFLTYFQNEAQLEKSRLLSDRFSAERPKGSFSTLEIQRTEQGDSAMYLCASSFMWDRQETQYFGPGTRLLVL.

This clone was observed many times. Read coverage stops 3 residues before the CDR3 terminus; the germline J gene supplies the remainder. The chain employs TRBV19 and TRBJ2-5, with D tentatively TRBD2 (6 bases). The germline V and J ends were trimmed by 4 bases and 5 bases, with 14 bases remaining between them. The CDR3 covers 14 residues. Germline V lookup: CDR1 LNHDA, CDR2 SQIVND (reference sequence). Here the CDR3 reads CASSSSGRLETQYF. Partial CDR3 DNA: TGTGCCAGTAGTAGTAGCGGAAGATTGGAGACC.

This clone was recorded a few times. The CDR3 goes on 3 residues after the read ends, and that part is filled in from the germline J gene. V gene TRBV5-4 combines with J gene TRBJ2-1; 8 bases are a match to TRBD2. Germline V gives CDR1 SGHNT, CDR2 YYREEE (reference sequence). V lost 1 base to trimming and J lost 4 bases; unmatched junction nucleotides: 7. The CDR3 covers 16 residues. CDR3 loop: CASSLTSGSLYNEQFF. Partial CDR3 DNA: TGTGCCAGCAGCTTGACTAGCGGAAGCCTTTACAATGAG.

Comment on this clone: The read ends 3 residues early relative to the CDR3; the germline J gene fills the gap. The rearrangement joins TRBV18 to TRBJ2-1, with 8 bases aligning to TRBD2. The CDR3 spans 14 residues. Germline lookup yields CDR1 KGHSH and CDR2 LQKENI. V was pared by 5 bases and J by 3 bases, with 3 bases of the junction left unmatched. CDR3 DNA, as far as it was read: TGTGCCAGCTCAGGGACTAGAGGCTACAATGAG. This codes for CASSGTRGYNE. The CDR3 in its entirety is CASSGTRGYNEQFF.

This clone was recorded at least ten times. The CDR3 spells CASSQYKGGDIRTGELFF. Partial CDR3 DNA: TGCGCCAGCAGTCAATATAAGGGAGGGGATATACGGACCGGGGAG. The V gene is TRBV23-1, the J gene TRBJ2-2, with 7 nucleotides matching TRBD2. The missing CDR3 end, 3 residues past where the read stops, is filled in from the germline J gene. TRBV23-1 is known as an ORF, though its function is uncertain. V was clipped by 1 base and J by 5 bases; unmatched bases: 13. The CDR3 spans 18 residues.

This clone was picked up many times. The CDR3 goes on 3 residues after the read ends, and that part is filled in from the germline J gene. The V call is TRBV12-3 or TRBV12-4, the J call TRBJ2-7, with 10 bases aligning to TRBD2. V gave up 6 bases and J gave up 0 bases; unmatched junction bases: 14. The CDR3 loop spans 18 amino acids. CDR3 DNA (partial): TGTGCCAGCAGCAGGGAGAATACCGGGACTAGCGACTCCTACGAG. As protein: CASSRENTGTSDSYE. The whole CDR3 protein is CASSRENTGTSDSYEQYF.

This clone was found many times. CDR3 bases read: TGTGCCAGCAGTTTAAGTTCGGCAGGGAATCAGCCC. Its translation: CASSLSSAGNQP. The CDR3 in its entirety is CASSLSSAGNQPQHF. V gene TRBV27 combines with J gene TRBJ1-5; D may be TRBD1 (5 bases). With the read ending 3 residues before the CDR3 end, the germline J gene is used to fill in that end. This CDR3 is 15 amino acids long. Germline lookup yields CDR1 MNHEY and CDR2 SMNVEV (reference sequence). The V and J ends lost 2 bases and 4 bases respectively, with 12 bases between them.

There are many counts of this clone. Read sequence stops 3 residues before the CDR3 end, and the germline J gene provides the missing end. The genes are TRBV7-3 and TRBJ1-1; D possibly corresponds to TRBD1 (6 bases). CDR1 SGHTA and CDR2 FQGTGA come from the germline V gene. The CDR3 is made up of 13 amino acids. V gave up 2 bases and J gave up 7 bases, with 11 bases separating them. The sequenced part of the CDR3 DNA is TGTGCCAGCAGCTTAGGGGGGGGCAGTGAA. As protein: CASSLGGGSE. The whole CDR3 is CASSLGGGSEAFF.

Comment on this clone: The observed sequence ends 3 residues before the CDR3 terminus, with the missing tail filled in from the germline J gene. The V and J genes are TRBV20-1 and TRBJ2-1; tentatively, D is TRBD1 or TRBD2 (5 bases each). Germline values: CDR1 DFQATT, CDR2 SNEGSKA (reference sequence). Trimming shortened V by 6 bases and J by 3 bases, and 18 bases separated the two germline ends. CDR3 length: 15 amino acids. The CDR3 DNA, read in part, is TGCAGTGCCGACCGAGGGGTCAGCAACTACAATGAG. Translated: CSADRGVSNYNE. The entire CDR3 is CSADRGVSNYNEQFF.